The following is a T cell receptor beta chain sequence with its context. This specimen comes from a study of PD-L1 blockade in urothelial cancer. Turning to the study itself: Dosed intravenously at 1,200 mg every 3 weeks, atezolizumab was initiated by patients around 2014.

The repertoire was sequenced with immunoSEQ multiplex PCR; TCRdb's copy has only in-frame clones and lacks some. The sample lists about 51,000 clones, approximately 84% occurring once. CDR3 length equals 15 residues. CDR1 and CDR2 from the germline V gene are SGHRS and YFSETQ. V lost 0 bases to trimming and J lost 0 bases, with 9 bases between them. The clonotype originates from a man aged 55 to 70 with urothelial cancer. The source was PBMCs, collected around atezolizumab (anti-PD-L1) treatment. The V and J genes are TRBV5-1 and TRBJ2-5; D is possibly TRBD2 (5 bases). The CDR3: CASSLAKADQETQYF. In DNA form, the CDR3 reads TGCGCCAGCAGCTTGGCCAAAGCGGACCAAGAGACCCAGTACTTC.